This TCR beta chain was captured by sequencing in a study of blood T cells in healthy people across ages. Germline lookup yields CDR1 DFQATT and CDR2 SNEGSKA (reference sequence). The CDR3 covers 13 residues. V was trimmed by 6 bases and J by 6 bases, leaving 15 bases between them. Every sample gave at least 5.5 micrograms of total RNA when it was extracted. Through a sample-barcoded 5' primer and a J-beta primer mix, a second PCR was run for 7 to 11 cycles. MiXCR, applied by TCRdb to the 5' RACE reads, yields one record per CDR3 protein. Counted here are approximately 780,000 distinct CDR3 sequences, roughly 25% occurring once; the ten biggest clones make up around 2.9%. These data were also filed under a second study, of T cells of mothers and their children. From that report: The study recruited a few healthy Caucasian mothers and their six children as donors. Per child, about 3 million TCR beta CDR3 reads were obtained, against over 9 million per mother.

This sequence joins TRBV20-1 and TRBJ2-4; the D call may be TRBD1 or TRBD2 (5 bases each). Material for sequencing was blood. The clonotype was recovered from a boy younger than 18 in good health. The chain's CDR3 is CSAGGGPANIQYF. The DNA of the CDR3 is TGCAGTGCAGGTGGGGGACCTGCAAACATTCAGTACTTC.